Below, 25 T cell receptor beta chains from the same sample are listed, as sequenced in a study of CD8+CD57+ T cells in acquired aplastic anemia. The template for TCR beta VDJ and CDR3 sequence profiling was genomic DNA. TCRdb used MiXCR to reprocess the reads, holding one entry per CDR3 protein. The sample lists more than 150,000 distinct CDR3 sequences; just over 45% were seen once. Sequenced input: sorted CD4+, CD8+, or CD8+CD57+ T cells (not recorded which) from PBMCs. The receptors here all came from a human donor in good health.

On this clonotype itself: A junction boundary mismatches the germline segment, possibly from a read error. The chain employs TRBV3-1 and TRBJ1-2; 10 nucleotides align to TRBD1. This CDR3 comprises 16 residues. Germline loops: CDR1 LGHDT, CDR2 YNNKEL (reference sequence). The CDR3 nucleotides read TGTGCCAGCGGCCAGAGAAGGAGGGACAGGGGATATGGCTACACCTTC. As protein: CASGQRRRDRGYGYTF.

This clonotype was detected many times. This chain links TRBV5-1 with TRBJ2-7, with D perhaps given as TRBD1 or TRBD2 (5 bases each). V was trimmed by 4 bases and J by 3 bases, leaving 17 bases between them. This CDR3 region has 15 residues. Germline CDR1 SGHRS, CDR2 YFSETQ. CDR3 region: CASSPTPGRDYEQYF. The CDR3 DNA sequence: TGCGCCAGCAGCCCAACACCGGGACGGGACTACGAGCAGTACTTC.

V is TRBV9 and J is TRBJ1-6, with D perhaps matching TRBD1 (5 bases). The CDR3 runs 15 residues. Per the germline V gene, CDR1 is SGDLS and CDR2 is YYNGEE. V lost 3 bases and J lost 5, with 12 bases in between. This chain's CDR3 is CASSAQGGDNSPLHF. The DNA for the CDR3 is TGTGCCAGCAGCGCGCAGGGTGGAGATAATTCACCCCTCCACTTT.

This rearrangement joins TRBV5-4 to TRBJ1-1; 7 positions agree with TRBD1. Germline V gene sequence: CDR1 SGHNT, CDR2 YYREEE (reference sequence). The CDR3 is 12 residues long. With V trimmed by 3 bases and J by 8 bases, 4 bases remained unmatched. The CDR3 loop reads CASSSRTGEAFF. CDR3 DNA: TGTGCCAGCAGCTCCCGGACAGGAGAAGCTTTCTTT.

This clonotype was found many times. For the CDR3, the DNA is TGTGCCAGTCGTGGGGGGGGGGACACTGAAGCTTTCTTT. Its protein product is CASRGGGDTEAFF. The rearrangement links TRBV7-9 to TRBJ1-1, with D perhaps TRBD1 (5 bases). V lost 9 bases, J lost 3 bases, and 14 bases lay in between. Per the germline V gene, CDR1 is SEHNR and CDR2 is FQNEAQ (reference sequence). The CDR3 runs to 13 residues.

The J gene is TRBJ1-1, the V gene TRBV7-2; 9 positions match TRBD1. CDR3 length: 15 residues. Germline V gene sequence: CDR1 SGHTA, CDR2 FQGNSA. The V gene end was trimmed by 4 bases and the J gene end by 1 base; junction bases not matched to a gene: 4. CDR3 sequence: CASSSKQGANTEAFF. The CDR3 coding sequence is TGTGCCAGCAGCTCCAAACAGGGGGCGAACACTGAAGCTTTCTTT.

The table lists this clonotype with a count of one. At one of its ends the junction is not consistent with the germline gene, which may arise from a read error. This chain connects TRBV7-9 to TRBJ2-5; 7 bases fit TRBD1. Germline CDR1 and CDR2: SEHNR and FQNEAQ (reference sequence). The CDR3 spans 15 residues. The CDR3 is CASSSLDRIQETQCF. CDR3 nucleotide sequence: TGTGCCAGCAGCTCGTTGGACAGGATACAAGAGACCCAGTGCTTC.

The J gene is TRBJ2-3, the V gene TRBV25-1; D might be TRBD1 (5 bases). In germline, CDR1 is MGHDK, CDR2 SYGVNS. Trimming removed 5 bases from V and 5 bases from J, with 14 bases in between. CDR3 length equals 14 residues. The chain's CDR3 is CASSLHPQGDTQYF. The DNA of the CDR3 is TGTGCCAGCAGTCTACATCCCCAGGGAGATACGCAGTATTTT. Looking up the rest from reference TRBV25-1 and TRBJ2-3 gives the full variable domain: EADIYQTPRYLVIGTGKKITLECSQTMGHDKMYWYQQDPGMELHLIHYSYGVNSTEKGDLSSESTVSRIRTEHFPLTLESARPSHTSQYLCASSLHPQGDTQYFGPGTRLTVL.

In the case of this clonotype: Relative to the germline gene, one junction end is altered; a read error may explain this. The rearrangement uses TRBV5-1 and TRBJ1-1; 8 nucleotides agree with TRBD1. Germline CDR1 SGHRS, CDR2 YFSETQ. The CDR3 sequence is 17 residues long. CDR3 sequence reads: CASSWTAGGRQNTEASF. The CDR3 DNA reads TGCGCCAGCAGCTGGACTGCAGGGGGCAGGCAGAACACTGAAGCTTCCTTT.

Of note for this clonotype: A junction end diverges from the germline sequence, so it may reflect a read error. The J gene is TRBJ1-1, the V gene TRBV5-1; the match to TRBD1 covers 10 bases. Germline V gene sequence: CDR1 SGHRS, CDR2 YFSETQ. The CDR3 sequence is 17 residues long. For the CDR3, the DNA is TGCGCCAGCAGCTATAACCCCGGGACAGGGGCGTACACTGGAGCTTTCTTT. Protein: CASSYNPGTGAYTGAFF.

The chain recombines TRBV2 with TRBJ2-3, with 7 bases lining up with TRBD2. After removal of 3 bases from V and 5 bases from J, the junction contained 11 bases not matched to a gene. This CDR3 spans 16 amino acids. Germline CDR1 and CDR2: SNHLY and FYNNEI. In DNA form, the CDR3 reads TGTGCCAGCAGTGACAGCGGGACCCTGGAAAGAGATACGCAGTATTTT. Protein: CASSDSGTLERDTQYF.

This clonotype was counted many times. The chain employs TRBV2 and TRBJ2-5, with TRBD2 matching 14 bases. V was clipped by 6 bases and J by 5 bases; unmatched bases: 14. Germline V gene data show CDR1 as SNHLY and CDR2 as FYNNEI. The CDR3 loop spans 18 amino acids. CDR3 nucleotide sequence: TGTGCCAGCAGGCGGGTCTTCCAGGGACTAGCGGGAGCGGAGACCCAGTACTTC. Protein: CASRRVFQGLAGAETQYF.

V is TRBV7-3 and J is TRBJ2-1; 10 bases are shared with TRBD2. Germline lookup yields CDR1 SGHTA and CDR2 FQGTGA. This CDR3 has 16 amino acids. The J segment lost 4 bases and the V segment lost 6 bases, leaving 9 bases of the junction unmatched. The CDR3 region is CASRLSGTSAYNEQFF. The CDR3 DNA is TGTGCCAGCAGACTATCCGGGACTAGCGCTTACAATGAGCAGTTCTTC. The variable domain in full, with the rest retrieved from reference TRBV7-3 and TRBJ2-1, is GAGVSQTPSNKVTEKGKYVELRCDPISGHTALYWYRQSLGQGPEFLIYFQGTGAADDSGLPNDRFFAVRPEGSVSTLKIQRTERGDSAVYLCASRLSGTSAYNEQFFGPGTRLTVL.

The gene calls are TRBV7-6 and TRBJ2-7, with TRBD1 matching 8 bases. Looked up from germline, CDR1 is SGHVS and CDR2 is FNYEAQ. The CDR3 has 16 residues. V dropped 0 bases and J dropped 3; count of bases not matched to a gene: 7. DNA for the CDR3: TGTGCCAGCAGCTTAGCCCCGGCAGGGGGCAGCTACGAGCAGTACTTC. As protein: CASSLAPAGGSYEQYF.

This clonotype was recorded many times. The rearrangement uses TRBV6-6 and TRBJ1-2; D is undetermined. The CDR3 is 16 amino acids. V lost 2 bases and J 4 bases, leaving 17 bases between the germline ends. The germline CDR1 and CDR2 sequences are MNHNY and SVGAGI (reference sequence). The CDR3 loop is CASSYQHQSSTYGYTF. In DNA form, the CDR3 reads TGTGCCAGCAGTTACCAACACCAGTCCTCGACCTATGGCTACACCTTC.

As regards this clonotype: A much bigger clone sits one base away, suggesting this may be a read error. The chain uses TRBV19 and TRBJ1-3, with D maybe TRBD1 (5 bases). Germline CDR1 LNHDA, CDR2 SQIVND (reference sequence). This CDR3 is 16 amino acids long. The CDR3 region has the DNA TGTGCCAGTAGTCCCGGGACGGGTTACTCTGGAAACACCAGATATTTT. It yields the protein CASSPGTGYSGNTRYF.

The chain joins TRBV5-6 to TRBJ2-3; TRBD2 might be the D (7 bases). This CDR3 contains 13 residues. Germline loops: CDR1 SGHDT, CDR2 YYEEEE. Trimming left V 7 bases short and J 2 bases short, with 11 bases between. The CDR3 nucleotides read TGTGCCAGCGCCCGGGGGGCCACAGATACGCAGTATTTT. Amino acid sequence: CASARGATDTQYF.

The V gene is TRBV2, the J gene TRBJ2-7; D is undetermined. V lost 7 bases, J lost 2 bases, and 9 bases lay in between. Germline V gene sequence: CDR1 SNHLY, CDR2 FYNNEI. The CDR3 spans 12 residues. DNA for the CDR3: TGTGCCAGCACGGCTTACACCTACGAGCAGTACTTC. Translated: CASTAYTYEQYF.

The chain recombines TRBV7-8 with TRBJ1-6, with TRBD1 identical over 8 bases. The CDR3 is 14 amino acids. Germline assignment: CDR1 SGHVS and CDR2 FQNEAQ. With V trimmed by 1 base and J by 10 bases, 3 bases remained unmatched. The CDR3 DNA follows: TGTGCCAGCAGCTTAGGGACAGGGCAATCACCCCTCCACTTT. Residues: CASSLGTGQSPLHF.

Written as DNA, the CDR3 is TGTGCCAGCAGACCCGGGACAAGTGACACCGGGGAGCTGTTTTTT. The encoded protein is CASRPGTSDTGELFF. The rearrangement uses TRBV6-4 and TRBJ2-2, with D possibly matching TRBD1 (6 bases). V shed 6 bases and J shed 3 bases, with 14 bases lying between them. This CDR3 is 15 amino acids long. Germline V lookup: CDR1 MRHNA, CDR2 SNTAGT.

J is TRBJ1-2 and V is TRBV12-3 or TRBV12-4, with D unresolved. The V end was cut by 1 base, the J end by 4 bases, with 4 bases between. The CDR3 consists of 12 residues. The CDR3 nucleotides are TGTGCCAGCAGTTTAGAATTCTATGGCTACACCTTC. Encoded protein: CASSLEFYGYTF.

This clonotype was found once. Written as DNA, the CDR3 is TGTGCCACCAGCGACAGGCCAACCGGGAATGAGCAGTTCTTC. This gives the protein CATSDRPTGNEQFF. This sequence joins TRBV24-1 and TRBJ2-1; a possible D gene is TRBD1 (6 bases). Germline loops: CDR1 KGHDR, CDR2 SFDVKD. The CDR3 loop spans 14 amino acids. V was pared by 7 bases and J by 7 bases, with 16 bases between.

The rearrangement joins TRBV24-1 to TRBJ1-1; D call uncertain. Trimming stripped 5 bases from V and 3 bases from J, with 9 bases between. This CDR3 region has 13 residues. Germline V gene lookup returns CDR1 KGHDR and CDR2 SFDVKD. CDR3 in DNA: TGTGCCACCAGTGCGGGGTTGGACACTGAAGCTTTCTTT. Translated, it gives CATSAGLDTEAFF.

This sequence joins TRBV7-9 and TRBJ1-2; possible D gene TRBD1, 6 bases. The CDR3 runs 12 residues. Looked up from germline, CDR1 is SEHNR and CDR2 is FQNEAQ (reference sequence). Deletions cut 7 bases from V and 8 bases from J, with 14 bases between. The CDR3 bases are TGTGCCAGCAACCCCCCGGGACAAGGCTACACCTTC. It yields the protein CASNPPGQGYTF.

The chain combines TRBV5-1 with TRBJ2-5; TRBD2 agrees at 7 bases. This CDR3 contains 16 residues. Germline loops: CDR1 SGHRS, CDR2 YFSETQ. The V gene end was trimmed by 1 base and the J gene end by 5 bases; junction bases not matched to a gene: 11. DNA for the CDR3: TGCGCCAGCAGCTTGTCCGATCGGGGGGTTGGGGAGACCCAGTACTTC. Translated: CASSLSDRGVGETQYF.